This record concerns one TCR beta chain sequence. This clonotype came up many times. Its recognized antigen is unknown. Base qualities are not recorded, but no much larger clone differs from it by a single base. The data were obtained in a study of tumor and adjacent non-tumor tissue in lung cancer (dated by TCRdb to 2016 to 2019). Notes on the research overall: By cancer type, the cohort comprised some 13 adenocarcinoma patients, a couple of squamous cell carcinoma patients and 1 small cell lung cancer patient. The approximately 15 enrolled patients, of whom some ten were men and 5 were women, were aged about 31 to 76 years and were diagnosed with TNM stage I to III disease. A total of roughly 130,000,000 productive TCRbeta reads were generated by sequencing, corresponding to an average of roughly 4 million reads per sample. Using bulk TCRbeta repertoires from over twelve lung cancer patients, the study set lung tumor tissue side by side with matched distant non-tumor lung tissue. TCRbeta CDR3 sequencing was performed on approximately 30 paired specimens, with one tumor sample and one normal lung sample collected per patient. Findings and caveats that apply to the study as a whole: Neither the sequencing platform nor unique molecular identifiers are named or mentioned anywhere in the methods. A significantly larger cumulative share of the repertoire was made up by the top 100 clones in normal lung than in tumor tissue. Peripheral blood was not sequenced, so blood TCRbeta repertoires were not examined in the lung cancer patients of the study. The cohort had only around 14 patients, and the authors noted that larger samples and more detailed clinical data are needed. Tumor tissue showed significantly greater TCR diversity (inverse Simpson) than normal lung tissue (roughly 430 vs 170, P = 0.0075, Mann-Whitney U test). TCR diversity was significantly higher in younger patients, and higher tumor TCR diversity was associated with shorter overall and disease-free survival.

RNA was isolated from bulk unsorted tissue, and RNA quality was assessed with a NanoDrop ND-1000 and an Agilent 2100. Newly diagnosed lung cancer patients without prior chemotherapy who had been admitted for thoracic surgery in China between August and November 2014 were enrolled as donors. Patients with previous radiotherapy or chemotherapy, or with another concurrent cancer, were excluded from the study. Surgical tissue pieces of about 1-2.1 cm3 were preserved in RNAlater solution and stored at -80 °C until use. Library creation used multiplex PCR. The data were produced on an Illumina HiSeq 2500. TCRbeta libraries were built by three rounds of nested PCR using primers (Table S4), following protocols modified from ARM-PCR. Before sequencing, PCR products of 200-500 bp were cut from the gel and purified using the QIAquick gel extraction kit. Turning to the authors' computational methods: Reads were cleaned with Trimmomatic, merged with FLASH into complete CDR3 sequences, and assigned to V(D)J germline segments with MiTCR. VDJtools was used to compute clonal diversity as the inverse Simpson's index. In-frame sequences lacking a premature stop codon were counted as productive reads. Starting from the raw public reads, TCRdb applied fastp trimming at Q25, assembled clones with MiXCR and retained in-frame beta chains. CDR3 protein sequences are deduplicated, and each keeps its most common genes and DNA. TCRdb, not the authors, supplied the V and J calls. The sample yields approximately 79,000 distinct CDR3 sequences; 55% to 75% were counted once. Around 9.5% of the sample rests with the top ten.

CDR1 and CDR2 (GTSNPN, SVGIG) derive from the germline V gene (reference sequence). V and J are truncated by 2 bases and 3 bases respectively, leaving an intervening sequence of 8 bases. The CDR3 contains 13 residues, cysteine and phenylalanine counted. Only the CDR3 region is kept as DNA, spanning 39 bases read in frame from base 1. The sequence came from a middle-aged woman with non-small cell lung cancer. Source material: lung tumor tissue. Here the chain combines TRBV30 and TRBJ1-5; no D segment can be confidently identified. The bases read TGTGCCTGGAGTATGCAGACCAATCAGCCCCAGCATTTT. Its protein product is CAWSMQTNQPQHF.